This is a list of T cell receptor beta chains from one sample in a study of shared clonotypes between healthy human individuals. Clones were read by immunoSEQ multiplex PCR, and TCRdb kept only the in-frame ones, dropping some. The profile shows more than 2 million clones, about 95% of them singletons. Sequencing was done on a sample of naive CD8+ T cells sorted from blood. The receptor set was obtained from a young man in good health. Each CDR3 is given with its conserved first and last residue. The order of the fields is clone size, V gene, D gene, J gene, CDR3 protein, CDR3 DNA. A D gene is named only where the DNA matches it firmly. Size tells how often a clone was seen (once, few, many) or the class of an expanded clone, and some rows leave it out.

clone_size: -; v_call: TRBV2; d_call: TRBD1; j_call: TRBJ2-7; cdr3_aa: CASSDPRTGGYEQYF; cdr3_nt: TGTGCCAGCAGTGACCCCCGGACAGGGGGCTACGAGCAGTACTTC
clone_size: -; v_call: TRBV5-1; d_call: TRBD1; j_call: TRBJ2-7; cdr3_aa: CASSLEGGLSSYEQYF; cdr3_nt: TGCGCCAGCAGCTTGGAAGGGGGCCTAAGCTCCTACGAGCAGTACTTC
clone_size: -; v_call: TRBV4-1; d_call: TRBD2; j_call: TRBJ2-1; cdr3_aa: CASSQGSPSGIEQFF; cdr3_nt: TGCGCCAGCAGCCAAGGGTCCCCTAGCGGAATTGAGCAGTTCTTC
clone_size: -; v_call: TRBV4-3; d_call: -; j_call: TRBJ1-5; cdr3_aa: CASSQEWTWNQPQHF; cdr3_nt: TGCGCCAGCAGCCAAGAGTGGACCTGGAATCAGCCCCAGCATTTT
clone_size: -; v_call: TRBV4-1; d_call: TRBD2; j_call: TRBJ2-1; cdr3_aa: CASSQEGLADEQFF; cdr3_nt: TGCGCCAGCAGCCAAGAGGGACTAGCTGATGAGCAGTTCTTC
clone_size: -; v_call: TRBV7-9; d_call: TRBD2; j_call: TRBJ2-5; cdr3_aa: CASSPPGGTETQYF; cdr3_nt: TGTGCCAGCAGCCCTCCCGGGGGGACTGAGACCCAGTACTTC
clone_size: -; v_call: TRBV4-3; d_call: TRBD1; j_call: TRBJ2-1; cdr3_aa: CASSQSGGHLYNEQFF; cdr3_nt: TGCGCCAGCAGCCAGTCAGGGGGCCACCTATACAATGAGCAGTTCTTC
clone_size: -; v_call: TRBV5-6; d_call: -; j_call: TRBJ2-7; cdr3_aa: CASSLTGSHSYEQYF; cdr3_nt: TGTGCCAGCAGCTTGACAGGGTCGCATTCCTACGAGCAGTACTTC
clone_size: once; v_call: TRBV6-5; d_call: TRBD1; j_call: TRBJ1-1; cdr3_aa: CASSYGTGTEAFF; cdr3_nt: TGTGCCAGCAGTTACGGGACAGGGACCGAAGCTTTCTTT
clone_size: -; v_call: TRBV28; d_call: TRBD1; j_call: TRBJ2-7; cdr3_aa: CASTPTGNYEQYF; cdr3_nt: TGTGCCAGCACCCCGACAGGGAACTACGAGCAGTACTTC
clone_size: -; v_call: TRBV30; d_call: -; j_call: TRBJ2-7; cdr3_aa: CAWSVFVHEQYF; cdr3_nt: TGTGCCTGGAGTGTGTTCGTCCACGAGCAGTACTTC
clone_size: -; v_call: TRBV5-6; d_call: -; j_call: TRBJ2-2; cdr3_aa: CASSWGTGGELFF; cdr3_nt: TGTGCCAGCAGCTGGGGGACCGGCGGAGAGCTGTTTTTT
clone_size: -; v_call: TRBV30; d_call: -; j_call: TRBJ1-4; cdr3_aa: CAWSTPPRGINEKLFF; cdr3_nt: TGTGCCTGGAGTACCCCCCCGAGAGGTATTAATGAAAAACTGTTTTTT
clone_size: -; v_call: TRBV4-3; d_call: TRBD1; j_call: TRBJ2-2; cdr3_aa: CASSQVLGGNTGELFF; cdr3_nt: TGCGCCAGCAGCCAAGTACTAGGGGGCAACACCGGGGAGCTGTTTTTT
clone_size: -; v_call: TRBV15; d_call: TRBD1; j_call: TRBJ1-1; cdr3_aa: CATRGRGDTEAFF; cdr3_nt: TGTGCCACCAGGGGCAGGGGGGACACTGAAGCTTTCTTT
clone_size: -; v_call: TRBV30; d_call: -; j_call: TRBJ1-5; cdr3_aa: CAWNQQGEEPQHF; cdr3_nt: TGTGCCTGGAATCAACAGGGTGAGGAGCCCCAGCATTTT
clone_size: -; v_call: TRBV10-3; d_call: -; j_call: TRBJ2-7; cdr3_aa: CAISESVGGLGEQYF; cdr3_nt: TGTGCCATCAGTGAGTCAGTGGGGGGTTTAGGCGAGCAGTACTTC
clone_size: once; v_call: TRBV10-1; d_call: TRBD1; j_call: TRBJ2-3; cdr3_aa: CASSPRQGKGTDTQYF; cdr3_nt: TGCGCCAGCAGCCCAAGACAGGGGAAGGGCACAGATACGCAGTATTTT
clone_size: -; v_call: TRBV2; d_call: TRBD1; j_call: TRBJ1-1; cdr3_aa: CASSEAGTGGYGTEAFF; cdr3_nt: TGTGCCAGCAGTGAAGCGGGGACAGGGGGCTATGGAACTGAAGCTTTCTTT
clone_size: -; v_call: TRBV21-1; d_call: -; j_call: TRBJ2-2; cdr3_aa: CASSRADSNTGELFF; cdr3_nt: TGTGCCAGCAGTCGTGCGGACTCGAACACCGGGGAGCTGTTTTTT
clone_size: -; v_call: TRBV5-6; d_call: -; j_call: TRBJ2-7; cdr3_aa: CASSDIDLKQYF; cdr3_nt: TGTGCCAGCAGCGACATCGACTTAAAGCAGTACTTC
clone_size: -; v_call: TRBV7-8; d_call: TRBD1; j_call: TRBJ2-7; cdr3_aa: CASSTRDRNEQYF; cdr3_nt: TGTGCCAGCAGCACCCGGGACAGGAACGAGCAGTACTTC
clone_size: few; v_call: TRBV2; d_call: TRBD1; j_call: TRBJ1-4; cdr3_aa: CASALPGGWEKLFF; cdr3_nt: TGTGCCAGCGCCTTACCAGGGGGCTGGGAAAAACTGTTTTTT
clone_size: -; v_call: TRBV19; d_call: TRBD2; j_call: TRBJ2-1; cdr3_aa: CASSIIAGGWNEQFF; cdr3_nt: TGTGCCAGTAGTATTATAGCGGGGGGGTGGAATGAGCAGTTCTTC